A single T cell receptor beta chain is shown here with its context. The antigen this receptor binds is unknown. Per-base qualities were not stored, and no clone one base away is much larger. This record comes from a study of blood T cell repertoires in COVID-19 (dated by TCRdb to the early 2020s). For the study in its entirety: Samples from collaborators originated in the United States, Italy and Spain and spanned both the acute and convalescent phases of COVID-19. The repertoires were released in a freely available public database intended as a resource for research on the immune response to SARS-CoV-2. Deeply sampled blood TCRbeta repertoires from subjects exposed to, actively infected with, or recovered from COVID-19 were included in the dataset. Where available, HLA class I and class II types were obtained from metadata supplied by the sample provider rather than from assay-based typing. Nearly every sample came with metadata listing a de-identified subject ID, COVID-19 status, age in years and sex. The samples were drawn from two sources: the first 160 participants of the ongoing ImmuneRACE study, and 1,254 subjects contributed by 6 global collaborators. The prospective study material was composed of cDNA or gDNA derived from T cells, B-cell-depleted T cells, or PBMCs. The investigation overall reported the following: The amount of clinical and demographic metadata varied by source and participant and was provided uncurated.

The immunoSEQ Assay, a bias-controlled multiplex PCR, was used to amplify TCRbeta CDR3 regions from genomic DNA. The paper's data handling went like this. Nucleated cell counts per sample were estimated from amplification of reference gene primers within the assay. To quantify the absolute abundance of each unique TCRbeta CDR3 rearrangement, sequence reads were collapsed and filtered. Productive Simpson clonality was computed per sample as the square root of Simpson's diversity index over productive rearrangements. Here the immuneACCESS table is served through TCRdb, limited to in-frame sequences with V and J called. Missing clones are a known gap in these copies; in checked studies unresolved V genes cover under half, and the rest lacks a known reason. From that table come the V and J calls and clone size; the DNA was used to work out D and trimming. The sample contains approximately 290,000 clones, roughly 89% of them found a single time. The ten largest account for approximately 4% of the sample.

The germline V gene yields SGHVS for CDR1 and FNYEAQ for CDR2. Trimming at the junction amounts to 5 bases on V and 2 bases on J, and the germline ends lie 11 bases apart. The CDR3 starts with the cysteine, ends with the phenylalanine, and has 14 residues. Only the CDR3 DNA is retained, 42 bases long and in frame from the first base. Participants in the prospective study were enrolled through a virtual design, were aged about 18 to 100 years, and lived in 24 United States geographic areas. In the prospective study, cohorts were assigned on the basis of participant-reported clinical history obtained from a screening survey and a study questionnaire. Mobile phlebotomists in the prospective study collected whole blood, serum and a nasopharyngeal or oropharyngeal swab from every participant. Additional blood draws and questionnaires over an approximately 2-month period could optionally be provided by prospective study participants. Blood samples from the prospective study were shipped frozen or at room temperature prior to DNA extraction.

Sequenced sample: PBMCs or T cells enriched from blood (not recorded which). The chain uses TRBV7-6 and TRBJ2-3, with no reliable assignment of the D segment. The sequence was collected from a woman aged 18 to 35 with acute COVID-19. The nucleotide sequence is given as TGTGCCAGCAGCCTGGGCCCTTCCACAGATACGCAGTATTTT. This translates into CASSLGPSTDTQYF.